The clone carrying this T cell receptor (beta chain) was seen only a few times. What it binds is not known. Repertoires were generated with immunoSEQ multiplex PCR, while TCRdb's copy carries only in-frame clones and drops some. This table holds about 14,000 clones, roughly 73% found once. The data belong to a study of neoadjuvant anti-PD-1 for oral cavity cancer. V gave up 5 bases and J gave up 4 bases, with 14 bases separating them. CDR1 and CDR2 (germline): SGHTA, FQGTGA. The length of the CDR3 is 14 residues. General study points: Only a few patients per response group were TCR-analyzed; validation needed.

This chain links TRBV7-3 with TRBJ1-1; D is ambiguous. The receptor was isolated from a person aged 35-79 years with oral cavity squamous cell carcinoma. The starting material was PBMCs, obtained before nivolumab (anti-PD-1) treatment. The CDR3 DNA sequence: TGTGCCAGCAGCCCTCTGGGAGTGGGCACTGAAGCTTTCTTT. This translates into CASSPLGVGTEAFF.